Sequencing of this T cell receptor (beta chain) was carried out in a study of radiotherapy plus CTLA-4 blockade in lung cancer. On the study more broadly: Objective responses emerged in about 20% of patients, and 30% to 40% attained disease control. General study points: The authors reported that early blood T cell clone dynamics, with interferon-beta, best predicted response. After treatment with radiotherapy plus ipilimumab, TCR clones that came from the tumor expanded in blood.

Patients had chemo-refractory metastatic non-small-cell lung cancer and received focal radiation plus CTLA-4 blockade that used ipilimumab. Looked up from germline, CDR1 is MRHNA and CDR2 is SNTAGT. V lost 3 bases to trimming and J lost 7 bases, with 10 bases between them. The length of the CDR3 is 13 residues. Sequencing was performed with immunoSEQ multiplex PCR; in TCRdb, only in-frame clones are kept and a portion is missing. The table has 80,000 or so clones, about four fifths seen once. To note about this clone: The antigen is undetermined.

The source material was peripheral blood, sampled from a patient treated with radiotherapy plus ipilimumab. This sequence was found in a human donor with non-small cell lung cancer whose response to radiotherapy plus ipilimumab could not be evaluated. Some clones in this sample may be carry-over from other donors' samples. The genes are TRBV6-4 and TRBJ1-5, with unresolved D. In DNA form, the CDR3 reads TGTGCCAGCAGTGAGACGCCGGGGCAGCCCCAGCATTTT. It yields the protein CASSETPGQPQHF.